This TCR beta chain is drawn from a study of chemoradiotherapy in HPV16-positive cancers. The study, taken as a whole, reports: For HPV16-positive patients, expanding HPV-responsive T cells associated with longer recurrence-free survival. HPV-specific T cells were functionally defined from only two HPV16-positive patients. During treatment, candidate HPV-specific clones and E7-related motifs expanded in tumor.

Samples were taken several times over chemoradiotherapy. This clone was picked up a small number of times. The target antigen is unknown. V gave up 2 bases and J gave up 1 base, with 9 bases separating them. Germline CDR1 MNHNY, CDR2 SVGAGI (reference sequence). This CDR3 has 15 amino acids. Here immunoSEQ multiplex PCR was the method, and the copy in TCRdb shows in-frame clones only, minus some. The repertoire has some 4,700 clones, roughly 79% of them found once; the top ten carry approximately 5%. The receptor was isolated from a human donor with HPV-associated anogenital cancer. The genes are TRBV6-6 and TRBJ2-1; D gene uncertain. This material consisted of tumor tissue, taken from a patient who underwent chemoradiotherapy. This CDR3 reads CASSYVDGSYNEQFF. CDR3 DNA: TGTGCCAGCAGTTACGTTGACGGGTCCTACAATGAGCAGTTCTTC.